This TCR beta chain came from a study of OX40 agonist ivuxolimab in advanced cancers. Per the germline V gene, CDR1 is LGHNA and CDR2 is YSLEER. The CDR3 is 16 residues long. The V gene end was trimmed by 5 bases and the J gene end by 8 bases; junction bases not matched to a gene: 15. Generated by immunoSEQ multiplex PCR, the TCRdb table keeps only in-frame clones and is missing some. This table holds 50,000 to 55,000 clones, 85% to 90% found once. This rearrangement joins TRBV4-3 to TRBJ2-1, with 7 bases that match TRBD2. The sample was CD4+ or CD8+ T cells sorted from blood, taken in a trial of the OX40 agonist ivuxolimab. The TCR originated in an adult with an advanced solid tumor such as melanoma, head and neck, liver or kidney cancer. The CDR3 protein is CASSTRDGRRGYEQFF. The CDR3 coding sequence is TGCGCCAGCAGCACTCGTGACGGGAGGAGGGGCTATGAGCAGTTCTTC.